The 21 T cell receptor beta chains below come from one sample, sequenced in a study of CD8 T cells in Susac syndrome (dated by TCRdb to about 2019). Library preparation employed the immunoSEQ multiplex PCR assay. RNA was extracted with the RNeasy kit and roughly 0.45 to 1 ug was reverse transcribed using random hexamers. TCRdb cleaned the public reads at Q25 with fastp, built clones with MiXCR and kept in-frame beta chains. Rows matching on CDR3 protein sequence are summarized as one entry with the most common DNA and genes. The sample data list 100,000 to 150,000 distinct CDR3 sequences, and 75% to 90% of these were observed just once. About 0.51% of the sample goes to the ten largest clones. Sequences were obtained from CD8+ T cells from PBMCs. Receptors originate from a human donor with multiple sclerosis.

The chain carries TRBV5-4 and TRBJ1-1; D call uncertain. This CDR3 spans 12 amino acids. V lost 2 bases and J lost 4, with 6 bases in between. The V gene's germline CDR1 is SGHNT and CDR2 YYREEE (reference sequence). The DNA of the CDR3 is TGTGCCAGCAGCTTTTTAGCCACTGAAGCTTTCTTT. Translation gives CASSFLATEAFF.

The rearrangement joins TRBV4-2 to TRBJ2-3; D not resolved. Per germline, CDR1 LGHNA and CDR2 YNFKEQ. The V gene lost 0 bases and the J gene lost 3 bases, with 4 bases spanning the gap. The CDR3 sequence is 13 residues long. The CDR3 nucleotides are TGTGCCAGCAGCCAAGATAAGACAGATACGCAGTATTTT. Its translation: CASSQDKTDTQYF.

This rearrangement joins TRBV5-6 to TRBJ2-7; the D gene is possibly TRBD1 (5 bases). The length of the CDR3 is 13 residues. Germline loops: CDR1 SGHDT, CDR2 YYEEEE. V was cut by 4 bases and J by 4 bases, with 12 bases left in between. The CDR3 DNA reads TGTGCCAGCAGCAGGGGTGGAACTTACGAGCAGTACGTC. This translates into CASSRGGTYEQYV.

The J gene is TRBJ2-7, the V gene TRBV28, with D possibly TRBD1 on 6 matching bases. The germline V gene encodes CDR1 MDHEN and CDR2 SYDVKM. V lost 3 bases, J lost 2 bases, and 17 bases lay in between. The CDR3 length is 16 residues. The CDR3 region is CASSFPLLGTPYEQYF. CDR3 coding DNA: TGTGCCAGCAGTTTCCCCCTCCTGGGGACACCCTACGAGCAGTACTTC.

The rearrangement links TRBV3-1 to TRBJ1-5; the D gene is possibly TRBD1 (5 bases). Between the trimmed V and J ends, which lost 3 bases and 7 bases, there was a span of 22 bases. Looked up from germline, CDR1 is LGHDT and CDR2 is YNNKEL (reference sequence). The CDR3 totals 17 residues. This chain's CDR3 is CASSQSSVQVPYQPQHF. The DNA for the CDR3 is TGTGCCAGCAGCCAGAGCAGCGTACAGGTCCCATACCAGCCCCAGCATTTT. The full variable domain, in which reference TRBV3-1 and TRBJ1-5 provide the parts outside the CDR3, is DTAVSQTPKYLVTQMGNDKSIKCEQNLGHDTMYWYKQDSKKFLKIMFSYNNKELIINETVPNRFSPKSPDKAHLNLHINSLELGDSAVYFCASSQSSVQVPYQPQHFGDGTRLSIL.

The genes are TRBV6-1 and TRBJ2-1; 8 bases fit TRBD1. Germline V gene data show CDR1 as MNHNS and CDR2 as SASEGT. V shed 10 bases, J shed 4 bases, and the junction held 9 bases outside the gene matches. CDR3 length: 14 residues. CDR3 loop: CATMGQVYYNEQFF. The CDR3 nucleotides are TGTGCCACTATGGGACAGGTGTATTACAATGAGCAGTTCTTC.

This clonotype was recorded a few times. The chain couples TRBV19 to TRBJ1-5, with D unresolved. The V gene lost 2 bases and the J gene lost 0 bases, with 8 bases spanning the gap. The CDR3 extends over 15 amino acids. CDR1 and CDR2 from the germline V gene are LNHDA and SQIVND (reference sequence). In nucleotides, the CDR3 is TGTGCCAGTAGTATATTCGGGGATAGCAATCAGCCCCAGCATTTT. Its protein is CASSIFGDSNQPQHF.

CDR3 in amino acids: CASSLAGQGPPQETQYF. The CDR3 DNA is TGTGCCAGCAGTTTAGCCGGACAGGGACCCCCCCAAGAGACCCAGTACTTC. The chain carries TRBV27 and TRBJ2-5; 8 positions match TRBD1. The CDR3 covers 17 residues. Germline loops: CDR1 MNHEY, CDR2 SMNVEV (reference sequence). Unmatched junction bases numbered 9, after V lost 2 bases and J lost 1 base.

The CDR3 region has the DNA TGTGCCAGCAGCCAGTTCGACGTCAGCATAAACACCGGGGAGCTGTTTTTT. Its translation is CASSQFDVSINTGELFF. The V call is TRBV3-1, the J call TRBJ2-2; D gene unclear. Trimming removed 3 bases from V and 2 bases from J, with 16 bases in between. Germline V gene sequence: CDR1 LGHDT, CDR2 YNNKEL (reference sequence). This CDR3 has 17 amino acids.

The chain recombines TRBV13 with TRBJ2-1, with D possibly being TRBD1 (5 bases). Germline V lookup: CDR1 PRHDT, CDR2 FYEKMQ (reference sequence). The CDR3 has 15 amino acids. The V end was cut by 5 bases, the J end by 6 bases, with 17 bases between. This CDR3 is CASSDRLRVVNEQFF. In DNA, the CDR3 is TGTGCCAGCAGCGACAGACTTAGGGTCGTCAATGAGCAGTTCTTC.

The rearrangement links TRBV7-9 to TRBJ2-2; no definite D call. Trimming removed 5 bases from V and 4 bases from J, with 20 bases in between. The V gene's germline CDR1 is SEHNR and CDR2 FQNEAQ (reference sequence). The CDR3 spans 17 residues. The CDR3 nucleotides are TGTGCCAGCAGCCCAATCAAGGGCGTGGCGGTCACCGGGGAGCTGTTTTTT. Its protein is CASSPIKGVAVTGELFF.

The chain combines TRBV12-3 or TRBV12-4 with TRBJ2-1; TRBD2 aligns across 12 bases. There are 15 residues in the CDR3. V trimming: 7 bases; J trimming: 9 bases; junction bases outside the gene matches: 10. The CDR3 region is CASTPSGGALGEQFF. The CDR3 nucleotides are TGTGCCAGCACTCCTAGCGGGGGGGCCCTCGGTGAGCAGTTCTTC.

The V call is TRBV27, the J call TRBJ1-4; D is possibly TRBD1 (6 bases). Trimming removed 2 bases at V and 4 bases at J, with 17 bases between. CDR1 and CDR2 (germline): MNHEY, SMNVEV (reference sequence). This CDR3 is built from 17 residues. The CDR3 reads CASSLIGGMGINEKLFF. The CDR3 DNA reads as TGTGCCAGCAGTTTAATCGGGGGCATGGGGATTAATGAAAAACTGTTTTTT.

This chain connects TRBV5-6 to TRBJ2-1, with 8 bases matching TRBD2. J was trimmed by 1 base and V by 0 bases; bases with no gene match: 3. The germline V gene has CDR1 SGHDT and CDR2 YYEEEE. This CDR3 region has 16 residues. In nucleotides, the CDR3 is TGTGCCAGCAGCTTGGATAGCGGGACATCCTACAATGAGCAGTTCTTC. This gives the protein CASSLDSGTSYNEQFF.

The rearrangement joins TRBV28 to TRBJ1-1, with D possibly TRBD1 on 6 matching bases. The length of the CDR3 is 15 residues. Germline V lookup: CDR1 MDHEN, CDR2 SYDVKM. Between the trimmed V and J ends, which lost 8 bases and 1 base, there was a span of 17 bases. The CDR3 region has the DNA TGTGCCAGCTTCAGGCATTTGGGGGCGAACACTGAAGCTTTCTTT. Translation gives CASFRHLGANTEAFF.

The chain links TRBV14 to TRBJ1-1, with unresolved D. The CDR3 has 13 amino acids. CDR1 and CDR2 from the germline V gene are SGHDN and FVKESK. V was cut by 0 bases and J by 5 bases, with 7 bases left in between. The CDR3 is CASSQDWWTEAFF. CDR3 coding DNA: TGTGCCAGCAGCCAAGATTGGTGGACTGAAGCTTTCTTT. The full variable domain, rest sourced from reference TRBV14 and TRBJ1-1, is EAGVTQFPSHSVIEKGQTVTLRCDPISGHDNLYWYRRVMGKEIKFLLHFVKESKQDESGMPNNRFLAERTGGTYSTLKVQPAELEDSGVYFCASSQDWWTEAFFGQGTRLTVV.

CDR3 sequence: CSARDLRGVYNEQFF. The DNA for the CDR3 is TGCAGTGCTAGAGATCTAAGGGGAGTCTACAATGAGCAGTTCTTC. This chain links TRBV20-1 with TRBJ2-1; D possibly matches TRBD1 or TRBD2 (5 bases each). V was shortened by 0 bases and J by 3 bases, with 12 bases between the two germline ends. The CDR3 length is 15 residues. CDR1 DFQATT and CDR2 SNEGSKA come from the germline V gene (reference sequence).

Here the CDR3 reads CAIKSSQGLADGYTF. Written as DNA, the CDR3 is TGTGCCATCAAAAGCTCTCAGGGGTTGGCGGATGGCTACACCTTC. The chain combines TRBV10-3 with TRBJ1-2; D is perhaps TRBD1 (6 bases). Deletions cut 7 bases from V and 6 bases from J, with 21 bases between. Germline V gene sequence: CDR1 ENHRY, CDR2 SYGVKD. The CDR3 runs 15 residues.

This clonotype occurred once. CDR3 residues: CASSQGLAAYNEQFF. For the CDR3, the DNA is TGTGCCAGCAGCCAGGGACTAGCGGCCTACAATGAGCAGTTCTTC. The chain couples TRBV7-9 to TRBJ2-1; TRBD2 agrees at 11 bases. Germline V gene lookup returns CDR1 SEHNR and CDR2 FQNEAQ (reference sequence). With 5 bases clipped from V and 2 bases from J, the junction kept 2 bases outside the gene matches. This CDR3 contains 15 residues.

V usage is TRBV6-6 and J usage is TRBJ1-1, with D uncertain. V dropped 7 bases and J dropped 3 bases, with 6 bases sitting between them. The CDR3 runs 11 residues. Germline V lookup: CDR1 MNHNY, CDR2 SVGAGI (reference sequence). The CDR3 spells CASIVDTEAFF. The CDR3 DNA sequence: TGTGCCAGCATCGTGGACACTGAAGCTTTCTTT.

The J gene is TRBJ2-1, the V gene TRBV19; D may be TRBD2 (6 bases). This CDR3 comprises 17 residues. V was shortened by 8 bases and J by 0 bases, with 20 bases between the two germline ends. Per germline, CDR1 LNHDA and CDR2 SQIVND (reference sequence). CDR3 sequence (DNA): TGTGCCAGTGCACTCGAGGGAGGCCGGAGCTCCTACAATGAGCAGTTCTTC. This codes for CASALEGGRSSYNEQFF.